The 5 T cell receptor beta chains in this list originate from one sample, sequenced in a study of CD8+CD57+ T cells in acquired aplastic anemia listed by TCRdb under 2018. Data came from an Illumina HiSeq 2000. Genomic DNA served as template for TCR beta VDJ combination and CDR3 sequence profiling. TCRdb itself trimmed the public reads at Q25 with fastp, ran MiXCR and retained productive beta chains. When rows share a CDR3 protein, they turn into one entry using the most common DNA and genes. The sample table records 310,000 or so distinct CDR3 sequences; about 50% of these occur just once. The top ten hold roughly 1.3% of the sample. Patients chosen for sequencing had shown expansion of CD8+CD57+ cells by flow cytometry. Sequenced: sorted CD4+, CD8+, or CD8+CD57+ T cells (not recorded which) from PBMCs. The receptors shown here come from a human donor with aplastic anemia.

The chain uses TRBV24-1 and TRBJ2-1; D possibly corresponds to TRBD1 (6 bases). Germline lookup yields CDR1 KGHDR and CDR2 SFDVKD. This CDR3 region has 17 residues. V was pared by 6 bases and J by 9 bases, with 26 bases between. The CDR3 coding sequence is TGTGCCACCAGTACACTGATCTCCAGGGGTGAGCAAGCTGAGCAGTTCTTC. This translates into CATSTLISRGEQAEQFF.

In its sample, this clonotype was seen a few times. An end of the junction does not agree with germline; a read error may underlie this. The CDR3 here is CASSLGDRSYEQYF. In nucleotides, the CDR3 is TGTGCCAGCAGCTTGGGGGACAGATCCTACGAGCAGTACTTC. The chain couples TRBV5-1 to TRBJ2-7; 7 bases map to TRBD1. This CDR3 contains 14 residues. Germline V gene lookup returns CDR1 SGHRS and CDR2 YFSETQ.

This clonotype was observed many times. The rearrangement links TRBV5-8 to TRBJ2-1; 8 nucleotides align to TRBD2. CDR1 and CDR2 from the germline V gene are SGHTS and YDEGEE. This CDR3 has 13 amino acids. The V and J ends lost 5 bases and 8 bases, in that order; junction bases with no gene match: 6. The CDR3 sequence: CASSVAGLDEQFF. CDR3 nucleotide sequence: TGTGCCAGCAGTGTAGCGGGATTGGATGAGCAGTTCTTC.

The chain combines TRBV19 with TRBJ2-7; TRBD1 matches 9 bases. Germline-derived CDR1 and CDR2 are LNHDA and SQIVND (reference sequence). This CDR3 has 14 residues. With V trimmed by 8 bases and J by 2 bases, 7 bases remained unmatched. CDR3 sequence reads: CASSTGTGTYEQYF. DNA of the CDR3: TGTGCCAGTTCGACCGGGACAGGGACCTACGAGCAGTACTTC.

This clonotype has a count of ten or more. The chain is built from TRBV6-6 and TRBJ2-2; TRBD1 or TRBD2 may be the D gene (5 bases each). The V end lost 6 bases, the J end lost 1 base, and 9 bases lay between the germline ends. The CDR3 loop spans 14 amino acids. Germline CDR1 MNHNY, CDR2 SVGAGI (reference sequence). In nucleotides, the CDR3 is TGTGCCAGCAGCCGGGACGGGAACACCGGGGAGCTGTTTTTT. This encodes CASSRDGNTGELFF.